The 23 T cell receptor beta chains below were found in one sample sequenced in a study of blood T cell repertoires in COVID-19 (TCRdb year 2020). The method was the immunoSEQ multiplex PCR assay. TCRdb holds this immuneACCESS table with in-frame rearrangements only. Some clones are missing; in checked studies, unresolved V genes explain under half, and the rest has no known cause. This sample comprises about 490,000 clones, approximately 83% of them detected only once. 3.2% of the sample belongs to the ten largest clones. The material sequenced was peripheral blood. These receptors were taken from a human donor in a cohort sampled during active COVID-19.

The chain uses TRBV7-3 and TRBJ1-4; 8 bases match TRBD1. This CDR3 region has 14 residues. Germline V lookup: CDR1 SGHTA, CDR2 FQGTGA. Unmatched junction bases numbered 6, after V lost 4 bases and J lost 8 bases. CDR3 nucleotide sequence: TGTGCCAGCAGCTCCAGGGGGCTACGGGAAAAACTGTTTTTT. Translation gives CASSSRGLREKLFF.

The genes are TRBV19 and TRBJ2-4; a weak D match, TRBD1 (6 bases). This CDR3 spans 14 amino acids. Germline V CDR1 and CDR2: LNHDA, SQIVND (reference sequence). The V and J ends lost 4 bases and 3 bases respectively, with 10 bases between them. In nucleotides, the CDR3 is TGTGCCAGTAGTAAGAGGACAGTCAAAAACATTCAGTACTTC. Its translation is CASSKRTVKNIQYF.

J is TRBJ1-1 and V is TRBV11-1; TRBD1 matches at 7 bases. The CDR3 is 13 residues long. V lost 11 bases and J lost 4; bases outside the gene matches: 10. Germline-derived CDR1 and CDR2 are SGHAT and FQDESV (reference sequence). The CDR3 protein is CASGRTGPTEAFF. The DNA for the CDR3 is TGTGCCTCAGGGCGGACAGGCCCCACTGAAGCTTTCTTT.

The gene calls are TRBV7-9 and TRBJ2-7; D gene ambiguous. The V end lost 1 base, the J end lost 6 bases, and 10 bases lay between the germline ends. The CDR3 runs 13 residues. Germline V lookup: CDR1 SEHNR, CDR2 FQNEAQ (reference sequence). CDR3 protein: CASSLVQAGEQYF. The CDR3 DNA sequence: TGTGCCAGCAGCTTAGTCCAGGCCGGCGAGCAGTACTTC.

V usage is TRBV2 and J usage is TRBJ2-2; 7 bases are shared with TRBD2. Looked up from germline, CDR1 is SNHLY and CDR2 is FYNNEI. The J segment lost 6 bases and the V segment lost 8 bases, leaving 0 bases of the junction unmatched. The CDR3 length is 11 residues. In DNA, the CDR3 is TGTGCCAGCGGGGGGGCCGGGGAGCTGTTTTTT. Protein sequence: CASGGAGELFF.

The rearrangement uses TRBV5-1 and TRBJ2-7; weak D call: TRBD2 (5 bases). The CDR3 has 16 residues. The germline V and J ends were trimmed by 0 bases and 1 base, with 14 bases remaining between them. From germline, CDR1 is SGHRS and CDR2 YFSETQ. DNA of the CDR3: TGCGCCAGCAGCTTGGTCCAGGCGGGTGGGTCCTACGAGCAGTACTTC. This gives the protein CASSLVQAGGSYEQYF.

The chain recombines TRBV28 with TRBJ1-4, with a possible D match to TRBD1 (6 bases). The germline V and J ends were trimmed by 6 bases and 0 bases, with 14 bases remaining between them. CDR1 is MDHEN and CDR2 is SYDVKM in the germline V gene. This CDR3 is 16 amino acids long. CDR3: CASSRPGGPTNEKLFF. DNA of the CDR3: TGTGCCAGCAGCCGACCGGGGGGCCCAACTAATGAAAAACTGTTTTTT.

The CDR3 DNA follows: TGTGCCACCAGTGACCCAGGGAAAAACAATGAGCAGTTCTTC. Translated: CATSDPGKNNEQFF. The chain joins TRBV24-1 to TRBJ2-1, with TRBD1 as a possible D gene (5 bases). The CDR3 is made up of 14 amino acids. CDR1 and CDR2 from the germline V gene are KGHDR and SFDVKD. The germline V and J ends were trimmed by 4 bases and 5 bases, with 11 bases remaining between them.

The V and J genes are TRBV5-1 and TRBJ2-4; perhaps TRBD1 as D (6 bases). Germline loops: CDR1 SGHRS, CDR2 YFSETQ. The CDR3 extends over 13 amino acids. V was shortened by 7 bases and J by 5 bases, with 13 bases between the two germline ends. The CDR3 nucleotides are TGCGCCAGCGCACCCCAGGGGCAAAACATTCAGTACTTC. Amino acid sequence: CASAPQGQNIQYF.

V usage is TRBV7-3 and J usage is TRBJ1-1, with TRBD1 matching over 7 bases. The CDR3 is 13 amino acids. In germline, CDR1 is SGHTA, CDR2 FQGTGA. After removal of 5 bases from V and 5 bases from J, the junction contained 5 bases not matched to a gene. The CDR3 sequence is CASSTSGGTEAFF. The DNA for the CDR3 is TGTGCCAGCAGCACCTCAGGGGGGACTGAAGCTTTCTTT. The full variable domain, in which reference TRBV7-3 and TRBJ1-1 provide the parts outside the CDR3, is GAGVSQTPSNKVTEKGKYVELRCDPISGHTALYWYRQSLGQGPEFLIYFQGTGAADDSGLPNDRFFAVRPEGSVSTLKIQRTERGDSAVYLCASSTSGGTEAFFGQGTRLTVV.

As to this clone: A read error is likely, as this CDR3 ends without the conserved phenylalanine or tryptophan. The DNA is left out, because the CDR3 cannot be placed on it with certainty; the CDR3 is given as TCRdb lists it. The genes are TRBV28 and TRBJ1-2; the table's D gene call, TRBD1, was not cross checked with the DNA. The length of the CDR3 is 14 amino acids, counting both ends. CDR1 is MDHEN and CDR2 is SYDVKM in the germline V gene. CDR3 in amino acids: CASSLKGTPFRFSG.

A few counts support this clone. Additional DNA sequences in this sample encode the identical CDR3. The chain is built from TRBV27 and TRBJ1-5; D is unresolved. V lost 0 bases and J lost 1, with 4 bases in between. This CDR3 spans 14 amino acids. Germline V CDR1 and CDR2: MNHEY, SMNVEV (reference sequence). Written as DNA, the CDR3 is TGTGCCAGCAGTTTATCCAGAAGCAATCAGCCCCAGCATTTT. This codes for CASSLSRSNQPQHF.

CDR3 DNA sequence: TGTGCCAGCAGCTTGGAAGGGGTGAACACTGAAGCTTTCTTT. The encoded protein is CASSLEGVNTEAFF. J is TRBJ1-1 and V is TRBV5-5; maybe TRBD1 (5 bases). The germline V and J ends were trimmed by 0 bases and 0 bases, with 6 bases remaining between them. There are 14 residues in the CDR3. CDR1 SGHKS and CDR2 YYEKEE come from the germline V gene (reference sequence).

The CDR3: CASSFRTGRWTEAFF. Written as DNA, the CDR3 is TGTGCCAGCAGTTTTCGGACAGGGCGTTGGACTGAAGCTTTCTTT. The chain has TRBV28 and TRBJ1-1, with TRBD1 matching over 8 bases. The germline V gene encodes CDR1 MDHEN and CDR2 SYDVKM. J gave up 5 bases and V 3 bases, and 8 bases lay outside the gene matches. CDR3 length: 15 amino acids. The entire variable domain, with the rest obtained from reference TRBV28 and TRBJ1-1, is as follows: DVKVTQSSRYLVKRTGEKVFLECVQDMDHENMFWYRQDPGLGLRLIYFSYDVKMKEKGDIPEGYSVSREKKERFSLILESASTNQTSMYLCASSFRTGRWTEAFFGQGTRLTVV.

This chain links TRBV7-9 with TRBJ1-1; a weak D match, TRBD1 (6 bases). There are 14 residues in the CDR3. Germline CDR1 reads SEHNR; CDR2 reads FQNEAQ (reference sequence). Trimming removed 5 bases at V and 2 bases at J, with 12 bases between. Written as DNA, the CDR3 is TGTGCCAGCAGCCCGCGAGGGGGAAACACTGAAGCTTTCTTT. Amino acids: CASSPRGGNTEAFF.

This clone turned up a few times. CDR3 sequence reads: CASSESRTGSGYTF. As DNA, the CDR3 is TGTGCCAGCAGTGAAAGTAGGACAGGGTCTGGCTACACCTTC. This chain links TRBV2 with TRBJ1-2; TRBD1 aligns across 8 bases. Germline-derived CDR1 and CDR2 are SNHLY and FYNNEI. CDR3 length: 14 amino acids. Trimming cost V 2 bases and J 7 bases; bases outside gene matches: 6.

The chain has TRBV4-3 and TRBJ1-4; 7 bases are shared with TRBD1. The germline gives CDR1 LGHNA, CDR2 YSLEER. This CDR3 has 16 residues. With V trimmed by 4 bases and J by 0 bases, 5 bases remained unmatched. The CDR3, as DNA: TGCGCCAGCAGCCCCGGGACAGTTGCAACTAATGAAAAACTGTTTTTT. Translated, it gives CASSPGTVATNEKLFF.

The chain combines TRBV5-4 with TRBJ1-5; tentative D call: TRBD1 (6 bases). With 4 bases removed from V and 0 bases from J, the gap between germline ends came to 11 bases. This CDR3 spans 15 amino acids. CDR1 and CDR2 (germline): SGHNT, YYREEE (reference sequence). The CDR3, as DNA: TGTGCCAGCAGCGTACAGGGTTATAGCAATCAGCCCCAGCATTTT. Amino acid sequence: CASSVQGYSNQPQHF.

The chain carries TRBV10-3 and TRBJ2-2, with a weak D call TRBD1 (5 bases). CDR1 and CDR2 from the germline V gene are ENHRY and SYGVKD. Trimming left V 4 bases short and J 3 bases short, with 18 bases between. The CDR3 loop spans 17 amino acids. CDR3 coding DNA: TGTGCCATCAGTGCCAAGACAGTCACAAGGGACACCGGGGAGCTGTTTTTT. Protein product: CAISAKTVTRDTGELFF.

This clone was recorded only once. The rearrangement uses TRBV3-1 (or the pseudogene TRBV3-2) and TRBJ2-3, with 13 bases lining up with TRBD2. In germline, CDR1 is LGHDT, CDR2 YNNKEL (reference sequence). The CDR3 is 16 amino acids. V lost 4 bases to trimming and J lost 6 bases; unmatched junction nucleotides: 7. The CDR3 DNA reads as TGTGCCAGCAGCCCTGGGACTAGCGGGGCTCACGATACGCAGTATTTT. Protein: CASSPGTSGAHDTQYF.

This clone was found once. The V gene is TRBV12-3 or TRBV12-4, the J gene TRBJ2-6; D may be TRBD1 (6 bases). V gave up 1 base and J gave up 15 bases, with 13 bases separating them. CDR3 length: 13 residues. In nucleotides, the CDR3 is TGTGCCAGCAGTTTAGACGACAGGCGGCGCCTGACTTTC. Protein product: CASSLDDRRRLTF.

This clone is a singleton in its sample. The V gene is TRBV4-3, the J gene TRBJ2-2; D is possibly TRBD2 (5 bases). Deletions cut 0 bases from V and 4 bases from J, with 9 bases between. CDR1 LGHNA and CDR2 YSLEER come from the germline V gene. This CDR3 contains 15 residues. In DNA, the CDR3 is TGCGCCAGCAGCCAAGACCCTAGCCTCACCGGGGAGCTGTTTTTT. Translating gives CASSQDPSLTGELFF.

V and J are TRBV18 and TRBJ1-5; D is possibly TRBD1 (5 bases). This CDR3 region has 16 residues. The V and J ends lost 1 base and 1 base respectively, with 11 bases between them. The germline gives CDR1 KGHSH, CDR2 LQKENI. CDR3 protein: CASSPRGGRSNQPQHF. Written as DNA, the CDR3 is TGTGCCAGCTCACCACGGGGGGGACGGAGCAATCAGCCCCAGCATTTT.